This T cell receptor beta chain derives from a study of T cell responses to AZD1222 COVID-19 vaccine (dated by TCRdb to about 2021). Background for the entire study: AZD1222 recipients whose second dose came at about 4 weeks and those whose second dose came at about 12 weeks were combined into one group, since spike-specific TCR depth and breadth did not differ between the two schedules. TCR sequencing was performed for 230 to 250 trial participants, of whom about 200 were given two doses of AZD1222 and some 26 were given two doses of MenACWY control vaccine. Enrollment into the trials was organized by age into subgroups of 18-55, 56-69 and 70-plus years, and those subgroups contained roughly 160, 29 and 62 TCR-sequenced participants, respectively.

In regard to this clone: Its antigen is still unknown. No much larger clone is present one base from it, and per-base qualities are unavailable.

The CDR3 regions of human TCRbeta chains were analyzed by immunosequencing. As for the original processing: Repertoire TCRs were checked for matches against a reference library of SARS-CoV-2-specific TCRs that had been generated using the MIRA antigen-specificity platform. Breadth meant the fraction of unique TCRs that were SARS-CoV-2-associated, whereas depth meant the fraction of total T cells that were SARS-CoV-2-associated. Using the MIRA data, each spike-specific TCR was assigned both to the spike region to which the TCR was reactive and to a CD4 or CD8 class. Log10-transformed breadth and depth values were compared by one-way ANOVA with Sidak's multiple comparisons tests. TCRdb mirrors the immuneACCESS table, restricted to in-frame sequences. Some clones are absent from its copies; in checked studies, under half trace to an unresolved V gene, and the reason for the others is unknown. That table supplies the V and J calls and clone size; D and trimming were determined from the DNA. This sample gives tens of thousands of clones in total; around 89% of them show up just once. The ten most abundant clones make up approximately 30% of the sample.

The germline V gene provides CDR1 MDHEN and CDR2 SYDVKM. V is trimmed back by 2 bases and J by 0 bases, and the junction contains 7 bases that no gene match accounts for. Including the terminal cysteine and phenylalanine, the CDR3 comprises 17 residues. The kept DNA is CDR3 alone, 51 bases in frame from the first base. The time point label on this specimen signifies: baseline before first vaccination. Vaccinee samples were obtained from the UK trials COV001 and COV002, which included a single-blind randomized controlled phase 2/3 trial of AZD1222 (ChAdOx1 nCoV-19) in healthy adults. For TCRbeta chain sequencing, PBMC samples were collected from trial participants at day 0 and at day 28 after the second dose. Overall study outcomes, separate from this receptor: Most participants were white British and females outnumbered males, and the authors suggested that clonal diversity may have been underestimated. The 56-69-year group was small, and its depth increase did not reach significance, likely because of low power. Because no day 14 peak-response samples were available, repertoires were characterized only after the peak T cell response. A significant rise in spike-specific TCR breadth and depth was observed after two AZD1222 doses relative to day 0 and relative to MenACWY recipients. Conclusions about previously exposed vaccinees were limited because only six AZD1222 recipients were SARS-CoV-2 seropositive at baseline. CD4 TCRs associated with the vaccine covered the entire spike protein, and the dominant responses were in regions 160-218 and 743-854. Reportedly, close to half of the unique spike-specific TCRs recognized epitopes lying outside the regions that are mutated in the B.1.351 and B.1.1.7 variants.

Specimen: peripheral blood, collected on day 0 of AZD1222 vaccination. This TCR was recovered from an adult in good health. The chain couples TRBV28 to TRBJ2-3, with 8 bases in between that match TRBD1. CDR3 sequence: CASSLGPGQDSTDTQYF. The nucleotide sequence reads as follows: TGTGCCAGCAGTTTAGGGCCGGGACAGGATAGCACAGATACGCAGTATTTT.